This T cell receptor (beta chain) originates from a study of monozygotic twins with inflammatory bowel disease. Generation of cDNA took place in eight separate reactions per sample. During cDNA synthesis, UMIs that each contained a 6-nucleotide sample barcode were added by means of template switching. TCRdb reprocessed the 5' RACE reads and stores each CDR3 protein as one record, lacking DNA. This table lists a few hundred thousand distinct CDR3 sequences. The CDR3 is 13 amino acids. Germline V gives CDR1 SGHAT, CDR2 FQNNGV. No T cells were sorted before total RNA was taken from whole blood. A remark on this clonotype: The antigen is not known.

Notes on the study in general: Among the T cells, different subtypes could not be distinguished.

The sequencing input was blood. This receptor was taken from a human donor with ulcerative colitis or Crohn's disease, or a healthy co-twin of an affected twin (not recorded which). The chain couples TRBV11-2 to TRBJ2-3. The CDR3 is CASSPAVQDTQYF.